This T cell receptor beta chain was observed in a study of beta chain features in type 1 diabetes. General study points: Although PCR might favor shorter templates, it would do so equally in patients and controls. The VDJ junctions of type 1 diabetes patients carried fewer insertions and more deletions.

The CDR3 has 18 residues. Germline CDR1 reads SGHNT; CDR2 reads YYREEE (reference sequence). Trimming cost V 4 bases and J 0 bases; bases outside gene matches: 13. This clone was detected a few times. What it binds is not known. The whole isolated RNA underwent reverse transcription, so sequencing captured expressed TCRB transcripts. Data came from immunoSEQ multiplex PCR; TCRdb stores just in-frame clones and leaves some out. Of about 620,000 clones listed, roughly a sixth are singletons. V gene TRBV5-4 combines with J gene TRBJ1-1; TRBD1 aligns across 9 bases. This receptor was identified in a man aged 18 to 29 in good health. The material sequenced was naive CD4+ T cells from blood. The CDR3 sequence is CASSPRGPGQGVNTEAFF. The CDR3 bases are TGTGCCAGCAGCCCGCGGGGCCCGGGACAGGGCGTGAACACTGAAGCTTTCTTT.